The 11 T cell receptor beta chains presented below share a single source sample, sequenced in a study of blood T cell repertoires in COVID-19. Assay: immunoSEQ multiplex PCR; the TCRdb copy retains only in-frame clones and omits some. The sample comprises around 38,000 clones, about 87% of which are singletons, and 62% rests with the top ten. Source material: peripheral blood. The receptor source for this set is a man between 65 and 85 years old with acute or convalescent COVID-19.

CDR3 sequence (DNA): TGTGCCAGCAGTTACTCGAGGCCCTTGAATTCACCCCTCCACTTT. It yields the protein CASSYSRPLNSPLHF. This chain connects TRBV6-5 to TRBJ1-6; D is unresolved. Looked up from germline, CDR1 is MNHEY and CDR2 is SVGAGI. V was clipped by 0 bases and J by 7 bases, with 10 bases between them. CDR3 length: 15 residues.

This chain joins TRBV10-3 and TRBJ1-1; D is undetermined. The CDR3 has 13 residues. Germline V lookup: CDR1 ENHRY, CDR2 SYGVKD. V was pared by 0 bases and J by 5 bases, with 7 bases between. As DNA, the CDR3 is TGTGCCATCAGTGAGTCGCCCGAGACTGAAGCTTTCTTT. Protein sequence: CAISESPETEAFF.

This clone appeared once. This chain uses TRBV16 with TRBJ2-2, with 8 bases identical to TRBD1. Germline V CDR1 and CDR2: KGHSY, FQNENV. V lost 2 bases to trimming and J lost 5 bases; unmatched junction nucleotides: 1. This CDR3 is built from 14 residues. Here the CDR3 DNA reads TGTGCCAGCAGCCAAAGACAGGGGACCGGGGAGCTGTTTTTT. This codes for CASSQRQGTGELFF.

This chain joins TRBV18 and TRBJ1-3, with 7 bases lining up with TRBD1. CDR1 and CDR2 (germline): KGHSH, LQKENI. This CDR3 is built from 14 residues. V lost 4 bases to trimming and J lost 4 bases; unmatched junction nucleotides: 4. CDR3 amino acids: CASSRQGAGNTIYF. DNA for the CDR3: TGTGCCAGCTCACGACAGGGCGCGGGAAACACCATATATTTT.

The CDR3 sequence: CASSLDRSNTEAFF. CDR3 nucleotide sequence: TGTGCCAGCAGCTTAGACAGGTCGAACACTGAAGCTTTCTTT. This chain links TRBV7-2 with TRBJ1-1; a weak D match, TRBD1 (5 bases). Germline assignment: CDR1 SGHTA and CDR2 FQGNSA. V shed 1 base and J shed 1 base, with 7 bases lying between them. The length of the CDR3 is 14 residues.

V is TRBV7-2 and J is TRBJ2-5; 13 bases are shared with TRBD2. The CDR3 consists of 14 residues. From germline, CDR1 is SGHTA and CDR2 FQGNSA. The ends lost 9 bases at V and 4 bases at J; junction bases unmatched: 5. The CDR3 DNA is TGTGCCAGTACTAGCGGGGGGGCCGGAGAGACCCAGTACTTC. It translates to CASTSGGAGETQYF.

The gene calls are TRBV28 and TRBJ2-1; D is uncertain. The ends were cut back, 8 bases at V and 8 bases at J, with 4 bases in the middle. The CDR3 is made up of 9 amino acids. Per germline, CDR1 MDHEN and CDR2 SYDVKM. CDR3 coding DNA: TGTGCCAGCGGCTATGAGCAGTTCTTC. This encodes CASGYEQFF.

This clone was found once. The J gene is TRBJ2-5, the V gene TRBV29-1; D is uncertain. The length of the CDR3 is 13 residues. From germline, CDR1 is SQVTM and CDR2 ANQGSEA. Deletions cut 7 bases from V and 4 bases from J, with 16 bases between. In DNA, the CDR3 is TGCAGCGCCGCACGCCGACTTGGAGAGACCCAGTACTTC. Encoded protein: CSAARRLGETQYF.

The rearrangement links TRBV7-3 to TRBJ2-2; a possible D gene is TRBD1 (6 bases). CDR1 SGHTA and CDR2 FQGTGA come from the germline V gene. The CDR3 runs to 14 residues. Trimming cost V 3 bases and J 1 base, with 6 bases left between them. The CDR3 region is CASSLDRNTGELFF. Here the CDR3 DNA reads TGTGCCAGCAGCTTGGACAGGAACACCGGGGAGCTGTTTTTT.

A few counts support this clone. This chain joins TRBV7-9 and TRBJ2-7; D is perhaps TRBD2 (6 bases). The CDR3 loop spans 14 amino acids. V gave up 4 bases and J gave up 1 base, with 11 bases separating them. CDR1 SEHNR and CDR2 FQNEAQ come from the germline V gene (reference sequence). CDR3 nucleotide sequence: TGTGCCAGCAGCTCTAGCGTCAATTCCTACGAGCAGTACTTC. Protein product: CASSSSVNSYEQYF.

The chain joins TRBV18 to TRBJ2-1; D might be TRBD1 (8 bases). Between the trimmed V and J ends, which lost 5 bases and 8 bases, there was a span of 22 bases. Looked up from germline, CDR1 is KGHSH and CDR2 is LQKENI. This CDR3 spans 16 amino acids. In nucleotides, the CDR3 is TGTGCCAGCTCATCGAGGGGGGGACAGGCCGAGTATGAGCAGTTCTTC. Protein: CASSSRGGQAEYEQFF.